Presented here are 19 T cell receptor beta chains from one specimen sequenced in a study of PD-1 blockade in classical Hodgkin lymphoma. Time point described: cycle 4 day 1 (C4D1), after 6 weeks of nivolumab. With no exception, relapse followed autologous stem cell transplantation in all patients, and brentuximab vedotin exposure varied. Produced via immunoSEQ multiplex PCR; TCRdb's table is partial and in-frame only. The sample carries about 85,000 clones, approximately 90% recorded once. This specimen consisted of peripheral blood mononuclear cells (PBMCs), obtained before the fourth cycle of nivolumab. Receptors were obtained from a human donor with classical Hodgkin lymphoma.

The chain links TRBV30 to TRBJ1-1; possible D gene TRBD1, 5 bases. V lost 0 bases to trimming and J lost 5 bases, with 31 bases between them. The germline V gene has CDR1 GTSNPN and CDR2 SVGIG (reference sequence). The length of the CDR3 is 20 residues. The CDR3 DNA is TGTGCCTGGAGTGTGTATTTTCAGGGCTTGACGTCTCTAGGGGATACTGAAGCTTTCTTT. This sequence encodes CAWSVYFQGLTSLGDTEAFF. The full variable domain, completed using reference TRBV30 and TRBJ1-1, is SQTIHQWPATLVQPVGSPLSLECTVEGTSNPNLYWYRQAAGRGLQLLFYSVGIGQISSEVPQNLSASRPQDRQFILSSKKLLLSDSGFYLCAWSVYFQGLTSLGDTEAFFGQGTRLTVV.

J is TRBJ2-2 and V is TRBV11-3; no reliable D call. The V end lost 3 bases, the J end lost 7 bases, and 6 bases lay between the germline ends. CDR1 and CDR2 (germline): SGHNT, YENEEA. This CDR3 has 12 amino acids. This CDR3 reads CASSFWGGELFF. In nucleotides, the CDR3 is TGTGCCAGCAGCTTTTGGGGCGGGGAGCTGTTTTTT.

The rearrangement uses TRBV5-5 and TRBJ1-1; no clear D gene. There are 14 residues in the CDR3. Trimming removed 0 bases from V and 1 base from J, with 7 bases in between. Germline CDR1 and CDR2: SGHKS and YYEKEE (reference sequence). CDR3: CASSLEAQNTEAFF. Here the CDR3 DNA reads TGTGCCAGCAGCTTGGAGGCACAGAACACTGAAGCTTTCTTT.

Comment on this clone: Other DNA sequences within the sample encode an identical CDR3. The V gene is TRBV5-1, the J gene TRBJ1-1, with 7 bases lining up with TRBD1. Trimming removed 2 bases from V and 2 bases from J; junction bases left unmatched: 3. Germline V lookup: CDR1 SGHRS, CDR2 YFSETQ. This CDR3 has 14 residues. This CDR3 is CASSLQGTNTEAFF. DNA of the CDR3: TGCGCCAGCAGCTTACAGGGGACCAACACTGAAGCTTTCTTT.

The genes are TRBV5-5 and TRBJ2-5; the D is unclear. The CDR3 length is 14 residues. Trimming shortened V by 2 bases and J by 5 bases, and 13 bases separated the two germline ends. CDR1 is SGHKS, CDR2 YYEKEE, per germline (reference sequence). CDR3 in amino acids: CASSFDAFGETQYF. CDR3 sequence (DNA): TGTGCCAGCAGCTTCGACGCTTTTGGGGAGACCCAGTACTTC.

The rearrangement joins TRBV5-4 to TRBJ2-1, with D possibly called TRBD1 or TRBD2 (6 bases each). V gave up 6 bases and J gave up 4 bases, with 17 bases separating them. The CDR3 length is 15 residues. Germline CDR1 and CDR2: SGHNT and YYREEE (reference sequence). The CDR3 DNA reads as TGTGCCAGCACCGCTGATCGGGGGCCATACAATGAGCAGTTCTTC. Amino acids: CASTADRGPYNEQFF.

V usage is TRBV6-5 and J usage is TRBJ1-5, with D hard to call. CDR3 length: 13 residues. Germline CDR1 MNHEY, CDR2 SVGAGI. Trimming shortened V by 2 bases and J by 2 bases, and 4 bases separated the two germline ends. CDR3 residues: CASSYTRNQPQHF. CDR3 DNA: TGTGCCAGCAGTTACACCCGCAATCAGCCCCAGCATTTT.

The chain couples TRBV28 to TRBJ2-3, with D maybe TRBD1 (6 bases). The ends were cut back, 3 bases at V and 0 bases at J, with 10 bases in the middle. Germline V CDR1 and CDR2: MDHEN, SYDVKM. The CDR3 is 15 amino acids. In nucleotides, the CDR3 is TGTGCCAGCAGTTTTTCCGGACAGAGCACAGATACGCAGTATTTT. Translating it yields CASSFSGQSTDTQYF.

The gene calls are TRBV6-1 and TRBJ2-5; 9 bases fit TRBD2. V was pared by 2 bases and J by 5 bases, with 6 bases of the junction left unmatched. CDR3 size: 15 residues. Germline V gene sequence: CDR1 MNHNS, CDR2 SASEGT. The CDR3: CASSERRGGAETQYF. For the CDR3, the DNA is TGTGCCAGCAGTGAAAGGCGGGGGGGCGCGGAGACCCAGTACTTC.

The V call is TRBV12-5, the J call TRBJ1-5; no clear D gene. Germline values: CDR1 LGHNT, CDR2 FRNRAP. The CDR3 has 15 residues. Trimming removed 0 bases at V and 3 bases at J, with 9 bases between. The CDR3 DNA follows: TGTGCTAGTGGTTTGGTAACCTCCAACAATCAGCCCCAGCATTTT. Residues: CASGLVTSNNQPQHF.

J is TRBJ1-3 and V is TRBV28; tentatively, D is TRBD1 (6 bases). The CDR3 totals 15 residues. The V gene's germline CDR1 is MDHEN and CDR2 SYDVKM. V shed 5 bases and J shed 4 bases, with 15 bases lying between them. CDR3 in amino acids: CASSADGGRGNTIYF. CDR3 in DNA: TGTGCCAGCAGTGCTGACGGGGGCCGAGGAAACACCATATATTTT.

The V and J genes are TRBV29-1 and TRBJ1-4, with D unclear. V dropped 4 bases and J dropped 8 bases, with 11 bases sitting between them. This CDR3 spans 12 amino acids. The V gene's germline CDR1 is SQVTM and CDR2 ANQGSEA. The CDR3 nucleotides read TGCAGCGTTGTGCGGGGATGGGAAAAACTGTTTTTT. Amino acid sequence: CSVVRGWEKLFF.

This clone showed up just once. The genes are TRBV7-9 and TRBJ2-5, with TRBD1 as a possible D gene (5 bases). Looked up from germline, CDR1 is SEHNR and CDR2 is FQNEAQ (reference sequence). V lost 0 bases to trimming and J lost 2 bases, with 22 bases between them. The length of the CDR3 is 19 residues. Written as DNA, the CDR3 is TGTGCCAGCAGCTTAGCGGAAGTGAACAGGCTCACCAATCAAGAGACCCAGTACTTC. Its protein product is CASSLAEVNRLTNQETQYF.

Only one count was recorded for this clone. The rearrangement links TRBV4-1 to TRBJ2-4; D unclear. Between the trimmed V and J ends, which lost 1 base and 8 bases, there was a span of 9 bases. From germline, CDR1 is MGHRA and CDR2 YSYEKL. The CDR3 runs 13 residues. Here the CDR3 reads CASSQGYGDIQYF. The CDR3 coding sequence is TGCGCCAGCAGCCAAGGGTACGGCGACATTCAGTACTTC.

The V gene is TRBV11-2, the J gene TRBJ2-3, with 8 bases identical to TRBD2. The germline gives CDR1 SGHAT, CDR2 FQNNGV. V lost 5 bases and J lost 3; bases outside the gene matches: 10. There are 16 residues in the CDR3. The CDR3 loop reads CASSPGRGLGTDTQYF. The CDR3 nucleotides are TGTGCCAGCAGCCCAGGGAGGGGACTAGGGACAGATACGCAGTATTTT.

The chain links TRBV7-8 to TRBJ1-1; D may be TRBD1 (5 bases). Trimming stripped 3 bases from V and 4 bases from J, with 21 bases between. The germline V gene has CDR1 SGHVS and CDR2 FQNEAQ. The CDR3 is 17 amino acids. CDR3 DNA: TGTGCCAGCAGCTTCCCCCTCCTTAAGGGGCTGGGCACTGAAGCTTTCTTT. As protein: CASSFPLLKGLGTEAFF.

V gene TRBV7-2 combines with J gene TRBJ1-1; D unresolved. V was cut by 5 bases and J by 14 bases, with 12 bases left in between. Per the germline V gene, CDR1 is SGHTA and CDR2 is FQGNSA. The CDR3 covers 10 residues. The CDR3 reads CASSLEGGFF. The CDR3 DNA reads TGTGCCAGCAGCCTTGAGGGCGGCTTCTTT. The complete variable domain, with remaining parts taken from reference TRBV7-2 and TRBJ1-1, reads GAGVSQSPSNKVTEKGKDVELRCDPISGHTALYWYRQSLGQGLEFLIYFQGNSAPDKSGLPSDRFSAERTGGSVSTLTIQRTQQEDSAVYLCASSLEGGFFGQGTRLTVV.

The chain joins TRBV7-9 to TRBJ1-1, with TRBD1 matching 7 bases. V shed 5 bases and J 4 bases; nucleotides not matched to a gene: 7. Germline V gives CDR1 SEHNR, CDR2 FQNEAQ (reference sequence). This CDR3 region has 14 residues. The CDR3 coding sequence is TGTGCCAGCAGCCCCAGGGGGGGCGGCACTGAAGCTTTCTTT. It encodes CASSPRGGGTEAFF.

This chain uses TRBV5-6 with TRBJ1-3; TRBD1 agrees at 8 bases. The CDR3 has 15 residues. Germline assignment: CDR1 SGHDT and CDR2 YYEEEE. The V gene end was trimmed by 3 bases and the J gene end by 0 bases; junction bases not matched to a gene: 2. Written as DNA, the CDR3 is TGTGCCAGCAGCTGGGGGACAGGCTCTGGAAACACCATATATTTT. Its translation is CASSWGTGSGNTIYF.